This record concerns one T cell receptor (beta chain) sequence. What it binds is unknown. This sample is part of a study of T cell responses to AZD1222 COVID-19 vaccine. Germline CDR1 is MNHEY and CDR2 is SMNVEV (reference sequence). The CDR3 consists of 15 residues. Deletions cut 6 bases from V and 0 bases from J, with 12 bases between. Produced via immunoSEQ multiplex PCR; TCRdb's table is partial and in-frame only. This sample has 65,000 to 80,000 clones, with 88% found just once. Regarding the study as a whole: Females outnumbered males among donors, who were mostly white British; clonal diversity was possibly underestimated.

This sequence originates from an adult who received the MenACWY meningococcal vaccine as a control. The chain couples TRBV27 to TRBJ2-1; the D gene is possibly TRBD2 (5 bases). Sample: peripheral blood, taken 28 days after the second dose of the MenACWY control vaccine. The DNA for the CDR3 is TGTGCCAGCAGGCTCGGTGGGAGCTCCTACAATGAGCAGTTCTTC. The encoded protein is CASRLGGSSYNEQFF.